This entry concerns a single T cell receptor (beta chain). The data stem from a study of blood T cell repertoires in COVID-19. For the study at large: Spain, Italy and the United States supplied samples that represented acute and convalescent COVID-19. Nucleic acid was either cDNA or gDNA, and it came from T cells, B-cell-depleted T cells, or PBMCs.

Authors' processing steps: How many nucleated cells were present was estimated from reference gene primer amplification. TCRdb keeps only in-frame clones here, not all; method: immunoSEQ multiplex PCR. That table is the source of V, J and clone size, and D and trimming were worked out from the DNA. The table shows a few hundred thousand clones, with over 80% occurring only once. The CDR3 runs 14 residues. In germline, CDR1 is SGDLS, CDR2 YYNGEE. V lost 3 bases and J 8 bases, leaving 14 bases between the germline ends. The TCR comes from a woman aged 70-85 years with COVID-19, enrolled during active disease. Sequenced input: peripheral blood. The chain recombines TRBV9 with TRBJ1-4; D remains ambiguous. CDR3 sequence reads: CASSAGMMTEKLFF. CDR3 bases: TGTGCCAGCAGCGCGGGGATGATGACCGAAAAACTGTTTTTT.